This T cell receptor beta chain was obtained from a study of PD-1 blockade in classical Hodgkin lymphoma. Only in-frame clones appear in the TCRdb table, and some are missing; sequencing was by immunoSEQ multiplex PCR. The sample lists around 25,000 clones, 88% seen once, with around 20% in the top ten. Time point: cycle 4 day 1 (C4D1), after 6 weeks of nivolumab. Relapse after autologous stem cell transplantation occurred in every patient, and brentuximab vedotin exposure varied. V lost 3 bases to trimming and J lost 1 base; unmatched junction nucleotides: 1. Germline CDR1 is MNHNS and CDR2 is SASEGT. The CDR3 is 16 amino acids. As to this clone: Its matching antigen is unknown.

Study-level findings and limits: Lower baseline TCR diversity was reported for newly diagnosed patients than for healthy donors.

The clonotype originates from a human donor with classical Hodgkin lymphoma. The sample here was peripheral blood mononuclear cells (PBMCs), taken before the fourth cycle of nivolumab. This chain links TRBV6-1 with TRBJ2-6; 9 bases agree with TRBD1. CDR3 nucleotide sequence: TGTGCCAGCAGTGAGACAGGGGGGTCTGGGGCCAACGTCCTGACTTTC. It encodes CASSETGGSGANVLTF.